Sequencing of this T cell receptor (beta chain) was carried out in a study of shared clonotypes between healthy human individuals. General study points: Generally, estimated richness proved larger in naive subsets than it did in memory subsets.

Notes on this clone: Its antigen is as yet unknown.

The test was conducted at deep level. In the original processing: There were no quality scores in the junction-only immunoSEQ sequences, so filtering differed. The method was immunoSEQ multiplex PCR; TCRdb's version includes in-frame clones alone and lacks a portion of them. D and trimming were read from the DNA, whereas the V and J calls and clone size are those reported in that table. The table has under 2.5 million clones, around 93% seen once. Negatively enriched CD4+ T cells were divided by CD45RA into naive and memory. This CDR3 has 13 residues. Trimming stripped 3 bases from V and 4 bases from J, with 10 bases between. The germline V gene encodes CDR1 SGHTA and CDR2 FQGTGA.

Sequencing was performed on naive CD4+ T cells from PBMCs. The subset: CD45RA+ positively selected. The rearrangement uses TRBV7-3 and TRBJ2-7, with D possibly being TRBD2 (5 bases). The TCR sequence derives from a man aged 18 to 29 in good health. Some clones in this sample may be carry-over from other donors' samples. In DNA form, the CDR3 reads TGTGCCAGCAGCTTCGGTGAGGGTTACGAGCAGTACTTC. Its translation is CASSFGEGYEQYF.